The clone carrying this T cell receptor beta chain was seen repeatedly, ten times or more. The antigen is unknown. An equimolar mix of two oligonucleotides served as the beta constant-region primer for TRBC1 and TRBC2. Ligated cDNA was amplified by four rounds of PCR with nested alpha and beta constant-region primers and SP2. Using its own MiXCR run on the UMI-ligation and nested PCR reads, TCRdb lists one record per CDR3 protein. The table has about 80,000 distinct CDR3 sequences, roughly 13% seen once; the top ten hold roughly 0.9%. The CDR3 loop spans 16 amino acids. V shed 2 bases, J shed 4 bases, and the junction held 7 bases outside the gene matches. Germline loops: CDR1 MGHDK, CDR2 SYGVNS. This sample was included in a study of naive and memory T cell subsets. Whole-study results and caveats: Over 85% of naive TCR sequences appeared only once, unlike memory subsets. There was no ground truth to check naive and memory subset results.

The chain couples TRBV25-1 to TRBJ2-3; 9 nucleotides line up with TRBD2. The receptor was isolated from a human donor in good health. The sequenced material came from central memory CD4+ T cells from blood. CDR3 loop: CASSERREGRPDTQYF. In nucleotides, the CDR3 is TGTGCCAGCAGTGAACGGCGGGAGGGCCGTCCAGATACGCAGTATTTT.